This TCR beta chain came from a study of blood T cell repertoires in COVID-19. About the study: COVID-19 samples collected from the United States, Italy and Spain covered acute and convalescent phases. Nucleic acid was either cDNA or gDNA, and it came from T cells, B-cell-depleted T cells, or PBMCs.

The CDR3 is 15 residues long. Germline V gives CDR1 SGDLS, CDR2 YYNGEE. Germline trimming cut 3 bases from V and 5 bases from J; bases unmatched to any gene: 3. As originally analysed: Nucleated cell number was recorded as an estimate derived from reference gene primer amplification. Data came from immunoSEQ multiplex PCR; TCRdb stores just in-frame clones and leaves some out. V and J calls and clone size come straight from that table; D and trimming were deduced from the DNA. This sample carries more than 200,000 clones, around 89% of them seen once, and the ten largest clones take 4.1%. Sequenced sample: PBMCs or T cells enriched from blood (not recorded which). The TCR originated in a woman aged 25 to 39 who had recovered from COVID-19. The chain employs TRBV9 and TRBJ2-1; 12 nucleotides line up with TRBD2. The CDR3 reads CASSALAGGDNEQFF. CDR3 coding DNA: TGTGCCAGCAGCGCGCTAGCGGGAGGGGACAATGAGCAGTTCTTC.